Shown below are 2 T cell receptor beta chains from a single sample sequenced in a study of blood T cell repertoires in COVID-19 (TCRdb year 2020). Libraries were built with the immunoSEQ multiplex PCR assay. The immuneACCESS repertoire file appears here via TCRdb, limited to in-frame rearrangements. These files lack a portion of the clones; in checked studies, under half of the deficit traces to unresolved V genes, and the cause of the others is not known. In this sample the table shows a few hundred thousand clones, roughly 86% of which occur a single time. The ten most abundant clones make up 8% to 9.5% of the sample. The sequenced sample was PBMCs or T cells enriched from blood (not recorded which). The source of these receptors is a young woman who had recovered from COVID-19.

V and J are TRBV9 and TRBJ1-3; 10 bases line up with TRBD1. The length of the CDR3 is 15 residues. Germline V CDR1 and CDR2: SGDLS, YYNGEE. The junction had 9 bases not matched to a gene; V was cut back by 4 bases and J by 8 bases. CDR3 region: CASSQGTGDGYTIYF. Here the CDR3 DNA reads TGTGCCAGCAGCCAAGGGACAGGGGACGGGTACACCATATATTTT.

This chain joins TRBV9 and TRBJ1-1; 8 positions agree with TRBD1. CDR1 is SGDLS and CDR2 is YYNGEE in the germline V gene. CDR3 length: 16 residues. The V gene end was trimmed by 4 bases and the J gene end by 1 base; junction bases not matched to a gene: 9. The CDR3 DNA is TGTGCCAGCAGCTCTCCCAGACAGGGGTCGAACACTGAAGCTTTCTTT. Translated: CASSSPRQGSNTEAFF.